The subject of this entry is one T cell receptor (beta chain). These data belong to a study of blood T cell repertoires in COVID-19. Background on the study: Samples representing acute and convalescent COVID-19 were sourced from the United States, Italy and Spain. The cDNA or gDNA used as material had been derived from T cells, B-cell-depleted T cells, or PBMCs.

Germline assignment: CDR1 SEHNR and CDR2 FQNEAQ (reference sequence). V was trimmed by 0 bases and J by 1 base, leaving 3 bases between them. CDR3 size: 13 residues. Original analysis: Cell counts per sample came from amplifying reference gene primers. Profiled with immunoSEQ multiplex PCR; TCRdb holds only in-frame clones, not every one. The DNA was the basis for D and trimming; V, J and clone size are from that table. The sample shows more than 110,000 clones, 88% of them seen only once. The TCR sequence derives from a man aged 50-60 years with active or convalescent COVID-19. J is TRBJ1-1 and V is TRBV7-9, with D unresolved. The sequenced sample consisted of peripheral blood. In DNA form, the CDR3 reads TGTGCCAGCAGCTTAGCGCGGAACACTGAAGCTTTCTTT. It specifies CASSLARNTEAFF.